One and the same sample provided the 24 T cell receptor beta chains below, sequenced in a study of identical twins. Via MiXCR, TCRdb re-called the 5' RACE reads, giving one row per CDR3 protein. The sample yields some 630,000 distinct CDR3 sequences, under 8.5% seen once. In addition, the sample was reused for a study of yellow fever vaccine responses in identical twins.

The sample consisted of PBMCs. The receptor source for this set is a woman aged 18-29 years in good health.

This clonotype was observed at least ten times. The CDR3 DNA sequence: TGTGCCAGCAGTGACAGGGGGCTGGAAGAGACCCAGTACTTC. It encodes CASSDRGLEETQYF. This rearrangement joins TRBV28 to TRBJ2-5; the match to TRBD1 covers 10 bases. V dropped 5 bases and J dropped 3; count of bases not matched to a gene: 3. Germline V gives CDR1 MDHEN, CDR2 SYDVKM. The CDR3 runs to 14 residues.

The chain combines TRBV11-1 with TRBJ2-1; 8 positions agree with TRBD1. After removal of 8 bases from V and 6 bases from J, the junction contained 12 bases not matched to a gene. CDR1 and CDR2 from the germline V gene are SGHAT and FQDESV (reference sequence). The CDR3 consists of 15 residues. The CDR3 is CASVDRDRPINEQFF. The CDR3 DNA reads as TGTGCCAGCGTGGACCGGGACAGGCCGATCAATGAGCAGTTCTTC.

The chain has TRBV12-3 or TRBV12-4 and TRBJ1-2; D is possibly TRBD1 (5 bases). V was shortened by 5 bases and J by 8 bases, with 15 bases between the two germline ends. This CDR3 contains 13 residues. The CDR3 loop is CASSLDRMEGYTF. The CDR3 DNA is TGTGCCAGCAGTCTCGACAGAATGGAGGGCTACACCTTC.

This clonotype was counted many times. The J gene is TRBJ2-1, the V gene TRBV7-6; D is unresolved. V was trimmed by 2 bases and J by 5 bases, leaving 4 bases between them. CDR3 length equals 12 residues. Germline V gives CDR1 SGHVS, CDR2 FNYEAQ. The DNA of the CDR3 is TGTGCCAGCAGCTTACTGAACAATGAGCAGTTCTTC. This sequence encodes CASSLLNNEQFF.

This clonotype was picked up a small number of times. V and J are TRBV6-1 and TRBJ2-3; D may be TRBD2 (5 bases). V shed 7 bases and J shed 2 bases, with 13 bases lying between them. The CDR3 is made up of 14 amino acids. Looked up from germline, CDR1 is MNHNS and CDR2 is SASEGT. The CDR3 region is CASTPPGNTDTQYF. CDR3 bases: TGTGCCAGCACTCCCCCGGGAAACACAGATACGCAGTATTTT.

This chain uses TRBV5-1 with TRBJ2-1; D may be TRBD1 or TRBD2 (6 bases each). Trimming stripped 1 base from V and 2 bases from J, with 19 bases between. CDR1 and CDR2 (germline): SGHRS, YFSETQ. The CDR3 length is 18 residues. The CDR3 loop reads CASSLSRGLESTYNEQFF. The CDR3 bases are TGCGCCAGCAGCTTGTCCCGGGGGCTGGAATCAACCTACAATGAGCAGTTCTTC.

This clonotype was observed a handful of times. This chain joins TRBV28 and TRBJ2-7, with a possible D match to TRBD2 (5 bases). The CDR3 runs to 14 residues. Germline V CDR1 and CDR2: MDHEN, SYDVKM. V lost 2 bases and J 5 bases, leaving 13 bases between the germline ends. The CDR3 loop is CASSLETRADEQYF. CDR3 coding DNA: TGTGCCAGCAGTTTAGAAACGCGGGCGGACGAGCAGTACTTC.

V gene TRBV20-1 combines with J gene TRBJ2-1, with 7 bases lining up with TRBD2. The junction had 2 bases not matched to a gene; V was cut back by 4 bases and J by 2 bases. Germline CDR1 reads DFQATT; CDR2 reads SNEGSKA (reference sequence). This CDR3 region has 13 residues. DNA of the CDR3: TGCAGTGCTACTAGCGGAACCTACAATGAGCAGTTCTTC. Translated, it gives CSATSGTYNEQFF.

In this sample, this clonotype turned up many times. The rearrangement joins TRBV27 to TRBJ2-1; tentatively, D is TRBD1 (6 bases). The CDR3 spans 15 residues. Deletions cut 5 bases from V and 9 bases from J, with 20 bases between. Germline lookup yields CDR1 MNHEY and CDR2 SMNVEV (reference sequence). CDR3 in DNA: TGTGCCAGCAGTGCCTCCCCAACAGGGATCAGTGAGCAGTTCTTC. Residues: CASSASPTGISEQFF.

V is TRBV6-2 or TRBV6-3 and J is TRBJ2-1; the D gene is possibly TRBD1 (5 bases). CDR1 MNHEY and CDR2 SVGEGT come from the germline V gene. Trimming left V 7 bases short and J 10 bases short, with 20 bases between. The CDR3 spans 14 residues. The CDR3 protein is CASKGQGDNLEQFF. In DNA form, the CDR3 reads TGTGCCAGCAAAGGACAAGGCGACAATTTGGAGCAGTTCTTC.

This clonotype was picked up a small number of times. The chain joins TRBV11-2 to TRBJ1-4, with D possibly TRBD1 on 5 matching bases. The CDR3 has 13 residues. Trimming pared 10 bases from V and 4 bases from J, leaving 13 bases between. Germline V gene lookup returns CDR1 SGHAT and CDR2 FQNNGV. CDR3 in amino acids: CATPGRGNEKLFF. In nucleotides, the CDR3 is TGTGCCACCCCGGGACGGGGTAATGAAAAACTGTTTTTT.

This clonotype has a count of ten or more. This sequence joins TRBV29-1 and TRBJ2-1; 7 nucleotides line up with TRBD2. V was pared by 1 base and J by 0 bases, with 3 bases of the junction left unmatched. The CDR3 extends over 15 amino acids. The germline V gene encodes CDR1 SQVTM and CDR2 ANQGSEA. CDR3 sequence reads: CSVEGPGGSYNEQFF. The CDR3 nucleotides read TGCAGCGTTGAAGGGCCGGGAGGCTCCTACAATGAGCAGTTCTTC.

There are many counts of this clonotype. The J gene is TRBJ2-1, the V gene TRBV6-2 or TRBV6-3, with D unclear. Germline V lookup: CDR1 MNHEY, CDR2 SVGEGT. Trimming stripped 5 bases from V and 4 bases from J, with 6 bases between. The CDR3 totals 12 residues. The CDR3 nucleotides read TGTGCCAGCAGTCAAATATACAATGAGCAGTTCTTC. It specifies CASSQIYNEQFF.

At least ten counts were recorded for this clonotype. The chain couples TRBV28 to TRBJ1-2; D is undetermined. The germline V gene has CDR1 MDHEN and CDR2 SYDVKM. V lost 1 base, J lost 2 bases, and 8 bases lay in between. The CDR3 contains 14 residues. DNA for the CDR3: TGTGCCAGCAGTTTATCGACCGGGAACTATGGCTACACCTTC. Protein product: CASSLSTGNYGYTF.

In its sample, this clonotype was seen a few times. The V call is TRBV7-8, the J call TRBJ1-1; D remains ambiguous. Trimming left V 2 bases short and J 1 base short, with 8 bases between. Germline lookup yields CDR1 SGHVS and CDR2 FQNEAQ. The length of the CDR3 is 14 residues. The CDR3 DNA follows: TGTGCCAGCAGCTTACAGTTTAGGAACACTGAAGCTTTCTTT. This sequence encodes CASSLQFRNTEAFF.

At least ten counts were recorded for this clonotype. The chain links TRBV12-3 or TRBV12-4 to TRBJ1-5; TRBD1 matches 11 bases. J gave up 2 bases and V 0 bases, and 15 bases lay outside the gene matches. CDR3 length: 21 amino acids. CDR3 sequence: CASSLAVPDRGRFLGNQPQHF. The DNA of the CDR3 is TGTGCCAGCAGTTTAGCGGTTCCGGACAGGGGGCGCTTTTTAGGCAATCAGCCCCAGCATTTT.

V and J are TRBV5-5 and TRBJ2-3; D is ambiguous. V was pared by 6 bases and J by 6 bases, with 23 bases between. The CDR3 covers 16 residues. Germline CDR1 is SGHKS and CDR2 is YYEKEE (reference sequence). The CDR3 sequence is CASIDLDRSWVDTQYF. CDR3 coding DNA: TGTGCCAGCATCGACCTGGACCGCTCCTGGGTGGATACGCAGTATTTT.

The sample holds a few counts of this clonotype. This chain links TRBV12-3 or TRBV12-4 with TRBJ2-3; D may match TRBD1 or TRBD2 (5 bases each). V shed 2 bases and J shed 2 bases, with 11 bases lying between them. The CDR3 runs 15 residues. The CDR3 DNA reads TGTGCCAGCAGTTTACGGGGACGAAACACAGATACGCAGTATTTT. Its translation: CASSLRGRNTDTQYF.

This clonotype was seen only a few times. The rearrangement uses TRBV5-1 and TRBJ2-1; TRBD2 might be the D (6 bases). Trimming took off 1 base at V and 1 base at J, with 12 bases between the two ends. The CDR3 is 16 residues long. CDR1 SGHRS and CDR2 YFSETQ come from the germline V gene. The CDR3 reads CASSLSGRQSYNEQFF. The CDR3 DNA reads TGCGCCAGCAGCTTGAGTGGGAGGCAGTCCTACAATGAGCAGTTCTTC. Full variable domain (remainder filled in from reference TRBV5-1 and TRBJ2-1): KAGVTQTPRYLIKTRGQQVTLSCSPISGHRSVSWYQQTPGQGLQFLFEYFSETQRNKGNFPGRFSGRQFSNSRSEMNVSTLELGDSALYLCASSLSGRQSYNEQFFGPGTRLTVL.

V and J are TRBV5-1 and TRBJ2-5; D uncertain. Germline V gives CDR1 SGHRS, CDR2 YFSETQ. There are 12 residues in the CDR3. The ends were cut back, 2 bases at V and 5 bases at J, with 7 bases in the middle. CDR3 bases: TGCGCCAGCAGCTTCCAATCGGAGACCCAGTACTTC. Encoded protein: CASSFQSETQYF.

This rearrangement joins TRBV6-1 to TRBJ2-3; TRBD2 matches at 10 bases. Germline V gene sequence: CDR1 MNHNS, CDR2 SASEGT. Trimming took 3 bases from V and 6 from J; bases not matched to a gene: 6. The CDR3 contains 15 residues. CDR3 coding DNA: TGTGCCAGCAGTGACACACGGACTAGCGGTGATACGCAGTATTTT. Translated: CASSDTRTSGDTQYF.

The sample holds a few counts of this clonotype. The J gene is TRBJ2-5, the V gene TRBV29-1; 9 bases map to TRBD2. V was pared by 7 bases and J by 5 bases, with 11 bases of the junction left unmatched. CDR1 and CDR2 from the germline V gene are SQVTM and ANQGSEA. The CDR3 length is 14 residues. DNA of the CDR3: TGCAGCGATAGTTTAGCGGGAGTGGGGGAGACCCAGTACTTC. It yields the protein CSDSLAGVGETQYF. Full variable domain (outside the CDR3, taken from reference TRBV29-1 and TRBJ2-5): SAVISQKPSRDICQRGTSLTIQCQVDSQVTMMFWYRQQPGQSLTLIATANQGSEATYESGFVIDKFPISRPNLTFSTLTVSNMSPEDSSIYLCSDSLAGVGETQYFGPGTRLLVL.

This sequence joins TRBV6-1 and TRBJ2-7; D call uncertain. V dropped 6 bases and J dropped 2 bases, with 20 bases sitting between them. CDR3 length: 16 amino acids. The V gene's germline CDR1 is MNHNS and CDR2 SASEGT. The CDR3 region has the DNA TGTGCCAGCAGAGCTGACTCGGACGTAAGCCCCTACGAGCAGTACTTC. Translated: CASRADSDVSPYEQYF.

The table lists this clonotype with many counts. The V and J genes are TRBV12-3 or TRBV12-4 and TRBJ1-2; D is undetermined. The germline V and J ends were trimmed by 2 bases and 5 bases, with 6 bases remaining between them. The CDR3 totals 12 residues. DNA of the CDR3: TGTGCCAGCAGTTTAAAGCGATATGGCTACACCTTC. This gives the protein CASSLKRYGYTF.